A single sample gave rise to the 19 T cell receptor beta chains below, sequenced in a study of T cell responses to AZD1222 COVID-19 vaccine (dated by TCRdb to the early 2020s). The sample's time point label, in plain terms: baseline before first vaccination. Library method: the immunoSEQ multiplex PCR assay. TCRdb took this table from immuneACCESS and kept in-frame rearrangements with V and J called. Such tables lack part of the clones; where checked against another copy, unresolved V genes explain under half of the gap, and the rest is unexplained. The sample records tens of thousands of clones, 80% to 85% of which are singletons. The ten largest clones capture around 7.3% of the sample. The specimen was peripheral blood, collected on day 0 of AZD1222 vaccination. The origin of the receptors is an adult in good health.

The chain is built from TRBV7-2 and TRBJ1-6, with D maybe TRBD1 (5 bases). The CDR3 is made up of 19 amino acids. Per the germline V gene, CDR1 is SGHTA and CDR2 is FQGNSA. With 2 bases removed from V and 0 bases from J, the gap between germline ends came to 17 bases. The CDR3: CASSLTGPTTSSYNSPLHF. CDR3 bases: TGTGCCAGCAGCTTAACAGGCCCCACCACGAGCTCCTATAATTCACCCCTCCACTTT.

The chain carries TRBV6-5 and TRBJ1-5, with D unresolved. The V end was cut by 6 bases, the J end by 6 bases, with 12 bases between. The CDR3 length is 13 residues. Germline CDR1 MNHEY, CDR2 SVGAGI. In nucleotides, the CDR3 is TGTGCCAGCAGGCGAGACCCAACTCAGCCCCAGCATTTT. It yields the protein CASRRDPTQPQHF.

This clone was counted a few times. The rearrangement links TRBV24-1 to TRBJ1-1; 10 bases line up with TRBD1. Germline-derived CDR1 and CDR2 are KGHDR and SFDVKD. This CDR3 has 13 residues. V gave up 3 bases and J gave up 9 bases; unmatched junction bases: 3. The DNA for the CDR3 is TGTGCCACCAGTGATGAAGACAGGGGGCAAGCTTTCTTT. Amino acid sequence: CATSDEDRGQAFF.

The V call is TRBV18, the J call TRBJ2-3; D might be TRBD1 (6 bases). Germline-derived CDR1 and CDR2 are KGHSH and LQKENI. There are 15 residues in the CDR3. Trimming took 2 bases from V and 4 from J, leaving 13 bases between them. The CDR3, as DNA: TGTGCCAGCTCACCAGGGGGCTTGGGCTCAGATACGCAGTATTTT. This sequence encodes CASSPGGLGSDTQYF.

This clone was seen only once. The J gene is TRBJ1-2, the V gene TRBV5-6; D is unclear. CDR1 and CDR2 from the germline V gene are SGHDT and YYEEEE. This CDR3 region has 14 residues. The ends were cut back, 0 bases at V and 8 bases at J, with 14 bases in the middle. The CDR3 loop is CASSLGGGFLGYTF. Here the CDR3 DNA reads TGTGCCAGCAGCTTGGGAGGAGGGTTTCTCGGCTACACCTTC.

This chain links TRBV4-2 with TRBJ1-6, with 7 positions matching TRBD1. This CDR3 spans 17 amino acids. Germline CDR1 LGHNA, CDR2 YNFKEQ. The V gene end was trimmed by 0 bases and the J gene end by 6 bases; junction bases not matched to a gene: 8. For the CDR3, the DNA is TGTGCCAGCAGCCAAGAGAGGACAGGCGGTGGTAATTCACCCCTCCACTTT. As protein: CASSQERTGGGNSPLHF.

V gene TRBV6-2 or TRBV6-3 combines with J gene TRBJ2-1; tentatively, D is TRBD1 or TRBD2 (5 bases each). The germline V gene has CDR1 MNHEY and CDR2 SVGEGT. Trimming removed 1 base from V and 8 bases from J, with 6 bases in between. The CDR3 is made up of 12 amino acids. The CDR3 reads CASSYLGDEQFF. CDR3 bases: TGTGCCAGCAGTTACTTGGGGGATGAGCAGTTCTTC.

The CDR3 reads CSVFRYPANTGELFF. The CDR3 DNA reads TGCAGCGTCTTTAGGTATCCCGCGAACACCGGGGAGCTGTTTTTT. V gene TRBV29-1 combines with J gene TRBJ2-2; D uncertain. Trimming removed 6 bases at V and 0 bases at J, with 14 bases between. There are 15 residues in the CDR3. The germline CDR1 and CDR2 sequences are SQVTM and ANQGSEA.

This chain connects TRBV20-1 to TRBJ2-7; D not resolved. The V end lost 3 bases, the J end lost 2 bases, and 5 bases lay between the germline ends. The CDR3 has 11 amino acids. Germline V gene sequence: CDR1 DFQATT, CDR2 SNEGSKA (reference sequence). The CDR3: CSASTAYEQYF. The CDR3 bases are TGCAGTGCTAGTACCGCCTACGAGCAGTACTTC.

The rearrangement links TRBV7-9 to TRBJ2-1; no definite D call. V was trimmed by 0 bases and J by 0 bases, leaving 6 bases between them. From germline, CDR1 is SEHNR and CDR2 FQNEAQ (reference sequence). CDR3 length equals 15 residues. CDR3 residues: CASSLAASSYNEQFF. In nucleotides, the CDR3 is TGTGCCAGCAGCTTAGCGGCGAGCTCCTACAATGAGCAGTTCTTC.

The gene calls are TRBV29-1 and TRBJ1-1, with TRBD1 matching over 9 bases. V shed 7 bases and J 3 bases; nucleotides not matched to a gene: 6. The CDR3 length is 13 residues. Germline assignment: CDR1 SQVTM and CDR2 ANQGSEA. CDR3 amino acids: CSANRGRDTEAFF. CDR3 bases: TGCAGCGCCAACAGGGGGCGCGACACTGAAGCTTTCTTT.

This clone was seen only a few times. The rearrangement uses TRBV9 and TRBJ2-2; D unclear. The CDR3 covers 15 residues. V was pared by 0 bases and J by 1 base, with 7 bases between. Germline CDR1 reads SGDLS; CDR2 reads YYNGEE. The CDR3 sequence is CASSVEVGNTGELFF. Written as DNA, the CDR3 is TGTGCCAGCAGCGTAGAGGTGGGGAACACCGGGGAGCTGTTTTTT.

This rearrangement joins TRBV6-5 to TRBJ2-1; the D gene is possibly TRBD2 (6 bases). CDR1 is MNHEY and CDR2 is SVGAGI in the germline V gene. V was trimmed by 11 bases and J by 4 bases, leaving 15 bases between them. The CDR3 has 13 amino acids. Written as DNA, the CDR3 is TGTGCCCCGCTGGGGGGACTTTACAATGAGCAGTTCTTC. It yields the protein CAPLGGLYNEQFF.

Notes on this clone: Within the sample, other DNA sequences also encode this same CDR3. The chain combines TRBV18 with TRBJ1-5; D is unresolved. V lost 2 bases to trimming and J lost 3 bases, with 5 bases between them. The CDR3 length is 13 residues. Germline V lookup: CDR1 KGHSH, CDR2 LQKENI. As DNA, the CDR3 is TGTGCCAGCTCACCAGGGGACAATCAGCCCCAGCATTTT. Translated: CASSPGDNQPQHF.

The V and J genes are TRBV19 and TRBJ1-3; 7 nucleotides agree with TRBD1. Germline lookup yields CDR1 LNHDA and CDR2 SQIVND (reference sequence). The CDR3 has 14 residues. The trim removed 5 bases at V and 3 bases at J, leaving 4 bases unmatched. The CDR3 sequence: CASSRGTDGNTIYF. The CDR3 DNA reads TGTGCCAGTAGTCGAGGGACAGATGGAAACACCATATATTTT. Complete variable domain (other parts from reference TRBV19 and TRBJ1-3): DGGITQSPKYLFRKEGQNVTLSCEQNLNHDAMYWYRQDPGQGLRLIYYSQIVNDFQKGDIAEGYSVSREKKESFPLTVTSAQKNPTAFYLCASSRGTDGNTIYFGEGSWLTVV.

In its sample, this clone was seen a few times. The chain employs TRBV6-5 and TRBJ1-2; possibly TRBD1 for D (6 bases). Germline CDR1 and CDR2: MNHEY and SVGAGI. Trimming removed 4 bases from V and 7 bases from J, with 13 bases in between. The CDR3 consists of 13 residues. In DNA form, the CDR3 reads TGTGCCAGCAGTTTAAGGTTGGGGGCTGGCTACACCTTC. Protein sequence: CASSLRLGAGYTF.

The chain uses TRBV12-3 or TRBV12-4 and TRBJ2-3; unclear D gene. The CDR3 has 12 amino acids. Trimming cost V 7 bases and J 4 bases, with 9 bases left between them. The CDR3 DNA is TGTGCCAGCACCTCGCCCCCAGATACGCAGTATTTT. Translated, it gives CASTSPPDTQYF.

The CDR3 region has the DNA TGTGCCAGCAGCCGTGCTCCAGTTAGGGACGAGCAGTACTTC. Protein: CASSRAPVRDEQYF. The chain links TRBV6-2 or TRBV6-3 to TRBJ2-7; D unclear. CDR1 and CDR2 from the germline V gene are MNHEY and SVGEGT. V was trimmed by 6 bases and J by 5 bases, leaving 17 bases between them. This CDR3 contains 14 residues.

This chain connects TRBV3-1 (or the pseudogene TRBV3-2) to TRBJ2-7; D not certain. Germline V gives CDR1 LGHDT, CDR2 YNNKEL (reference sequence). The CDR3 contains 12 residues. The V and J ends lost 1 base and 5 bases respectively, with 6 bases between them. This chain's CDR3 is CASSQGVDEQYF. As DNA, the CDR3 is TGTGCCAGCAGCCAAGGAGTCGACGAGCAGTACTTC.